This T cell receptor (beta chain) was identified in a study of blood T cell repertoires in COVID-19. Study at large: Italy, Spain and the United States were the sources of the convalescent and acute COVID-19 samples. PBMCs, B-cell-depleted T cells, or T cells provided the cDNA or gDNA that made up the material.

This CDR3 spans 16 amino acids. V was pared by 1 base and J by 3 bases, with 8 bases of the junction left unmatched. Germline V gene sequence: CDR1 LNHDA, CDR2 SQIVND (reference sequence). Only in-frame clones appear in the TCRdb table, and some are missing; sequencing was by immunoSEQ multiplex PCR. The data hold fewer than 350,000 clones, with approximately 90% observed a single time. Self-reported history from a screening survey and questionnaire set each donor's cohort. The chain joins TRBV19 to TRBJ1-1, with 7 positions matching TRBD1. Input material: PBMCs or T cells enriched from blood (not recorded which). The receptor comes from a woman in her twenties or thirties with acute COVID-19. CDR3 in amino acids: CASSIVPDRVDTEAFF. The CDR3, as DNA: TGTGCCAGTAGTATAGTACCCGACAGGGTTGACACTGAAGCTTTCTTT.